This entry lists 29 T cell receptor beta chains sequenced from one sample in a study of blood T cell repertoires in COVID-19. Sequenced by immunoSEQ multiplex PCR; TCRdb stores in-frame clones only, minus some. The sample records 100,000 or so clones, roughly 84% being singletons. Sample: peripheral blood. The receptors here all came from a human donor in a cohort sampled during active COVID-19.

The chain links TRBV7-9 to TRBJ2-5; 13 bases map to TRBD2. This CDR3 spans 15 amino acids. Unmatched junction bases numbered 3, after V lost 5 bases and J lost 3 bases. Germline V gene lookup returns CDR1 SEHNR and CDR2 FQNEAQ (reference sequence). The CDR3 loop is CASSPGLAGEETQYF. In DNA form, the CDR3 reads TGTGCCAGCAGCCCAGGACTAGCGGGGGAAGAGACCCAGTACTTC.

This chain joins TRBV23-1 and TRBJ2-1; 9 bases map to TRBD1. TRBV23-1 is reported as an ORF; its role is uncertain. The CDR3 consists of 18 residues. With 4 bases clipped from V and 8 bases from J, the junction kept 18 bases outside the gene matches. The CDR3 DNA sequence: TGCGCCAGCAGTCTCCATTGGGGGACAGGGAAGAGTGTCCATGAGCAGTTCTTC. It codes for CASSLHWGTGKSVHEQFF.

The chain recombines TRBV20-1 with TRBJ1-1; weak D call: TRBD1 (6 bases). V was cut by 3 bases and J by 10 bases, with 15 bases left in between. There are 12 residues in the CDR3. Looked up from germline, CDR1 is DFQATT and CDR2 is SNEGSKA (reference sequence). CDR3 region: CSASRGAGGAFF. CDR3 in DNA: TGCAGTGCTAGTCGGGGGGCGGGCGGAGCTTTCTTT.

This clone was seen a few times. V gene TRBV4-3 combines with J gene TRBJ1-1; 9 bases fit TRBD1. This CDR3 contains 13 residues. V lost 3 bases and J lost 10; bases outside the gene matches: 6. The germline gives CDR1 LGHNA, CDR2 YSLEER. The CDR3, as DNA: TGCGCCAGCAGCCAGTATACAGGGGGCACAGCTTTCTTT. Amino acids: CASSQYTGGTAFF.

The chain employs TRBV27 and TRBJ2-6, with D maybe TRBD1 (5 bases). V lost 5 bases and J lost 1, with 12 bases in between. This CDR3 is 16 amino acids long. In germline, CDR1 is MNHEY, CDR2 SMNVEV (reference sequence). The CDR3 loop is CASSRRQSSGANVLTF. Here the CDR3 DNA reads TGTGCCAGCAGTCGGAGACAGTCTTCTGGGGCCAACGTCCTGACTTTC. Supplemented by reference TRBV27 and TRBJ2-6, the full variable domain reads EAQVTQNPRYLITVTGKKLTVTCSQNMNHEYMSWYRQDPGLGLRQIYYSMNVEVTDKGDVPEGYKVSRKEKRNFPLILESPSPNQTSLYFCASSRRQSSGANVLTFGAGSRLTVL.

The J gene is TRBJ2-1, the V gene TRBV9; the match to TRBD2 covers 16 bases. The length of the CDR3 is 17 residues. CDR1 is SGDLS and CDR2 is YYNGEE in the germline V gene. V shed 3 bases, J shed 1 base, and the junction held 1 base outside the gene matches. This CDR3 is CASSGGLAGGSYNEQFF. CDR3 nucleotide sequence: TGTGCCAGCAGCGGGGGACTAGCGGGAGGGTCCTACAATGAGCAGTTCTTC. The entire variable domain, with the rest obtained from reference TRBV9 and TRBJ2-1, is as follows: DSGVTQTPKHLITATGQRVTLRCSPRSGDLSVYWYQQSLDQGLQFLIQYYNGEERAKGNILERFSAQQFPDLHSELNLSSLELGDSALYFCASSGGLAGGSYNEQFFGPGTRLTVL.

The V gene is TRBV19, the J gene TRBJ1-6; D remains ambiguous. This CDR3 has 18 residues. Germline-derived CDR1 and CDR2 are LNHDA and SQIVND (reference sequence). V was trimmed by 4 bases and J by 0 bases, leaving 16 bases between them. The CDR3 DNA is TGTGCCAGTAGTACCAGGACGGGGATGGGCTCCTATAATTCACCCCTCCACTTT. It is translated as CASSTRTGMGSYNSPLHF.

This rearrangement joins TRBV7-2 to TRBJ1-5; TRBD1 is a possible D gene (6 bases). Germline-derived CDR1 and CDR2 are SGHTA and FQGNSA. V dropped 5 bases and J dropped 5 bases, with 10 bases sitting between them. The CDR3 covers 13 residues. CDR3 nucleotide sequence: TGTGCCAGCAGCAAATACAGGGATCAGCCCCAGCATTTT. Amino acids: CASSKYRDQPQHF.

CDR3 nucleotides: TGTGCCAGTAGTACAGGACAGGGAAGAACCCGGGGCATAAATTCACCCCTCCACTTT. As protein: CASSTGQGRTRGINSPLHF. The rearrangement joins TRBV19 to TRBJ1-6; 8 bases are shared with TRBD1. This CDR3 has 19 residues. Losses at the gene ends were 4 bases for V and 7 bases for J; bases not matched to a gene: 18. Germline-derived CDR1 and CDR2 are LNHDA and SQIVND (reference sequence).

This chain uses TRBV5-1 with TRBJ2-7, with 7 bases aligning to TRBD2. The CDR3 totals 15 residues. The ends lost 0 bases at V and 0 bases at J; junction bases unmatched: 3. CDR1 and CDR2 from the germline V gene are SGHRS and YFSETQ. The CDR3 loop reads CASSLASGGSYEQYF. The CDR3 nucleotides are TGCGCCAGCAGCTTGGCATCGGGGGGCTCCTACGAGCAGTACTTC.

This clone showed up just a few times. The CDR3 spells CATSREGRFTDTQYF. The CDR3 DNA reads TGTGCCACCTCTAGGGAGGGACGATTCACAGATACGCAGTATTTT. The V gene is TRBV2, the J gene TRBJ2-3; 7 bases fit TRBD2. Germline V gene lookup returns CDR1 SNHLY and CDR2 FYNNEI. V dropped 10 bases and J dropped 2; count of bases not matched to a gene: 12. The CDR3 has 15 residues.

The CDR3 nucleotides read TGTGCCAGCAGCCAAGAGGACAGGGGGCAATCCTATGGCTACACCTTC. It is translated as CASSQEDRGQSYGYTF. The chain joins TRBV3-1 (or the pseudogene TRBV3-2) to TRBJ1-2, with 11 bases lining up with TRBD1. The CDR3 consists of 16 residues. Germline values: CDR1 LGHDT, CDR2 YNNKEL (reference sequence). J was trimmed by 4 bases and V by 0 bases; bases with no gene match: 4.

The gene calls are TRBV25-1 and TRBJ1-5; 8 bases line up with TRBD1. The CDR3 is made up of 15 amino acids. The ends lost 4 bases at V and 7 bases at J; junction bases unmatched: 9. Germline CDR1 is MGHDK and CDR2 is SYGVNS. The CDR3 region is CASSVQDREEQPQHF. The CDR3, as DNA: TGTGCCAGCAGTGTCCAGGACAGGGAGGAACAGCCCCAGCATTTT.

The V and J genes are TRBV6-5 and TRBJ2-5, with 9 bases lining up with TRBD1. The CDR3 loop spans 14 amino acids. Germline V gene lookup returns CDR1 MNHEY and CDR2 SVGAGI. Trimming took 0 bases from V and 5 from J; bases not matched to a gene: 1. In DNA, the CDR3 is TGTGCCAGCAGTTACTCCGACAGGGGGGAGACCCAGTACTTC. This translates into CASSYSDRGETQYF.

The chain uses TRBV7-9 and TRBJ2-1; D may be TRBD2 (5 bases). V dropped 3 bases and J dropped 7 bases, with 7 bases sitting between them. There are 12 residues in the CDR3. Germline V gene lookup returns CDR1 SEHNR and CDR2 FQNEAQ (reference sequence). DNA for the CDR3: TGTGCCAGCAGCTTGGACTGGAATGAGCAGTTCTTC. It is translated as CASSLDWNEQFF.

The rearrangement uses TRBV7-8 and TRBJ2-4; TRBD2 agrees at 15 bases. The CDR3 totals 17 residues. Trimming cost V 5 bases and J 2 bases; bases outside gene matches: 4. Germline loops: CDR1 SGHVS, CDR2 FQNEAQ. The CDR3 DNA sequence: TGTGCCAGCAGCCAAGGACTAGCGGGAGGGACCAAAAACATTCAGTACTTC. It yields the protein CASSQGLAGGTKNIQYF.

The chain recombines TRBV18 with TRBJ2-7, with TRBD2 matching 8 bases. The germline V gene encodes CDR1 KGHSH and CDR2 LQKENI. The CDR3 loop spans 13 amino acids. The ends lost 3 bases at V and 6 bases at J; junction bases unmatched: 4. The CDR3 spells CASSPWSGGEQYF. The CDR3 nucleotides are TGTGCCAGCTCACCTTGGAGCGGGGGCGAGCAGTACTTC.

This chain uses TRBV11-2 with TRBJ1-2; D perhaps matches TRBD1 (6 bases). Germline CDR1 and CDR2: SGHAT and FQNNGV. V gave up 3 bases and J gave up 7 bases, with 12 bases separating them. This CDR3 is 13 amino acids long. Here the CDR3 DNA reads TGTGCCAGCAGCTTGAGTTCAGGGGTTGGCTACACCTTC. Translated: CASSLSSGVGYTF.

The chain's CDR3 is CASSYSGQGKYEQYF. In nucleotides, the CDR3 is TGTGCCAGCAGTTACTCTGGGCAGGGAAAGTACGAGCAGTACTTC. J is TRBJ2-7 and V is TRBV6-2 or TRBV6-3; D perhaps matches TRBD1 (5 bases). Germline CDR1 reads MNHEY; CDR2 reads SVGEGT. Trimming left V 0 bases short and J 4 bases short, with 13 bases between. The CDR3 has 15 amino acids.

This clone has ten or more counts. The chain carries TRBV19 and TRBJ1-2; TRBD1 matches at 9 bases. CDR1 LNHDA and CDR2 SQIVND come from the germline V gene (reference sequence). The CDR3 contains 15 residues. J was trimmed by 7 bases and V by 6 bases; bases with no gene match: 12. DNA of the CDR3: TGTGCCAGTAGACCCTACGGGGACAGGGTTGGTGGCTACACCTTC. It translates to CASRPYGDRVGGYTF.

The chain is built from TRBV2 and TRBJ2-7, with D maybe TRBD1 (6 bases). Germline V gives CDR1 SNHLY, CDR2 FYNNEI. Trimming cost V 6 bases and J 3 bases, with 15 bases left between them. This CDR3 comprises 14 residues. For the CDR3, the DNA is TGTGCCAGCAGGACGGTTGGACAGAACTACGAGCAGTACTTC. Protein product: CASRTVGQNYEQYF.

CDR3 nucleotide sequence: TGTGCCAGCAATCCTGACAGGATCCTCAATCAGCCCCAGCATTTT. Encoded protein: CASNPDRILNQPQHF. The V and J genes are TRBV6-5 and TRBJ1-5, with a possible D match to TRBD1 (6 bases). V was cut by 7 bases and J by 3 bases, with 16 bases left in between. The CDR3 has 15 residues. Germline assignment: CDR1 MNHEY and CDR2 SVGAGI.

The rearrangement joins TRBV9 to TRBJ2-2; possible D gene TRBD2, 6 bases. The CDR3 totals 15 residues. Trimming took off 4 bases at V and 4 bases at J, with 14 bases between the two ends. In germline, CDR1 is SGDLS, CDR2 YYNGEE. This CDR3 is CASSSRLVSTGELFF. The DNA of the CDR3 is TGTGCCAGCAGCTCGAGACTAGTGAGCACCGGGGAGCTGTTTTTT. The full variable domain, its missing parts supplied by reference TRBV9 and TRBJ2-2, is DSGVTQTPKHLITATGQRVTLRCSPRSGDLSVYWYQQSLDQGLQFLIQYYNGEERAKGNILERFSAQQFPDLHSELNLSSLELGDSALYFCASSSRLVSTGELFFGEGSRLTVL.

The chain employs TRBV6-9 and TRBJ1-5; TRBD1 aligns across 7 bases. This CDR3 contains 15 residues. Germline CDR1 reads MNHGY; CDR2 reads SVAAGI. After removal of 5 bases from V and 8 bases from J, the junction contained 12 bases not matched to a gene. The CDR3 region is CASSQPTTGFKPQHF. The CDR3 DNA sequence: TGTGCCAGCAGTCAACCCACGACAGGGTTTAAGCCCCAGCATTTT.

This rearrangement joins TRBV19 to TRBJ2-3; a possible D gene is TRBD1 (6 bases). Germline CDR1 and CDR2: LNHDA and SQIVND (reference sequence). This CDR3 has 14 residues. V gave up 6 bases and J gave up 1 base, with 11 bases separating them. CDR3 DNA sequence: TGTGCCAGTAGGGTGGGGGCCCGCACAGATACGCAGTATTTT. Translation gives CASRVGARTDTQYF.

A single count supports this clone. The V and J genes are TRBV6-5 and TRBJ1-1; TRBD1 might be the D (5 bases). Germline CDR1 MNHEY, CDR2 SVGAGI. Trimming shortened V by 6 bases and J by 7 bases, and 21 bases separated the two germline ends. The CDR3 spans 15 residues. The CDR3 is CASRQGFLGRGEAFF. The DNA of the CDR3 is TGTGCCAGCAGGCAGGGTTTTTTGGGCAGAGGTGAAGCTTTCTTT.

The chain joins TRBV12-3 or TRBV12-4 to TRBJ2-1; 9 positions agree with TRBD1. Trimming removed 8 bases from V and 8 bases from J; junction bases left unmatched: 7. CDR3 size: 13 residues. CDR3 sequence reads: CASGRDRVYEQFF. The CDR3 region has the DNA TGTGCCAGCGGCCGGGACAGGGTTTATGAGCAGTTCTTC.

V is TRBV6-5 and J is TRBJ1-4, with 8 bases aligning to TRBD1. This CDR3 is 14 amino acids long. The germline V gene has CDR1 MNHEY and CDR2 SVGAGI. Trimming at V came to 5 bases and at J to 4 bases, leaving 3 bases not matched to a gene. In DNA form, the CDR3 reads TGTGCCAGCAGTCCGACAGGGGTTAATGAAAAACTGTTTTTT. It translates to CASSPTGVNEKLFF.

Regarding this clone: Other DNA sequences in the same sample also yield this CDR3. The chain uses TRBV5-1 and TRBJ2-7; TRBD1 aligns across 7 bases. CDR1 SGHRS and CDR2 YFSETQ come from the germline V gene. V shed 4 bases and J 0 bases; nucleotides not matched to a gene: 7. The CDR3 is 15 residues long. Here the CDR3 reads CASSLTGQSSYEQYF. The CDR3 DNA is TGCGCCAGCAGCCTAACGGGACAGAGCTCCTACGAGCAGTACTTC.